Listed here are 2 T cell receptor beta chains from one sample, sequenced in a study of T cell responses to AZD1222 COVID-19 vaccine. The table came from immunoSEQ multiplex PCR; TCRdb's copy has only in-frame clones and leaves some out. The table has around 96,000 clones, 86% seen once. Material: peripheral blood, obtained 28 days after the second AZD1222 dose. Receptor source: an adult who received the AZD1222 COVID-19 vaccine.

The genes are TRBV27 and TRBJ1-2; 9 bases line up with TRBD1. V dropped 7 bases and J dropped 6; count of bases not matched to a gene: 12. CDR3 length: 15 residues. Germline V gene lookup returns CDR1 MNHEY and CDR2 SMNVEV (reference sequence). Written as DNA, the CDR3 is TGTGCCAGCACCTCGGCGGGACAGGGTTATAATGGCTACACCTTC. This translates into CASTSAGQGYNGYTF.

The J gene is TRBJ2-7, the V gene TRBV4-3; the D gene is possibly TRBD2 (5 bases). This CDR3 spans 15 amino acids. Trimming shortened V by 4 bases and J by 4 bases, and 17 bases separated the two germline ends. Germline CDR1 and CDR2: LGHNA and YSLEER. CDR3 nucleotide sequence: TGCGCCAGCAGCCCGCTTGTAGGAGGCGAGTACGAGCAGTACTTC. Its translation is CASSPLVGGEYEQYF.